This TCR beta chain appears in the sequencing data of a study of blood T cells in healthy people across ages. Then a second PCR, running about 6 to 12 cycles, was carried out with a sample-barcoded 5' primer and a J-beta primer mix. Each CDR3 protein is one row after TCRdb ran MiXCR on the 5' RACE reads. The table includes 850,000 to 1,300,000 distinct CDR3 sequences, 40% to 45% detected once. Germline V CDR1 and CDR2: DFQATT, SNEGSKA (reference sequence). CDR3 length equals 16 residues. Trimming shortened V by 1 base and J by 3 bases, and 19 bases separated the two germline ends. This clonotype originated in a woman between 55 and 75 years old in good health. The sample comprised blood. This chain uses TRBV20-1 with TRBJ2-7; the D gene is possibly TRBD1 (6 bases). The DNA of the CDR3 is TGCAGTGCTAGAGGTAGACAGACCCAGGGACACTACGAGCAGTACTTC. As protein: CSARGRQTQGHYEQYF.